Sequencing of this TCR beta chain was carried out in a study of CD8 T cells in Susac syndrome. This CDR3 has 16 residues. CDR1 MNHEY and CDR2 SVGAGI come from the germline V gene. The V end lost 1 base, the J end lost 4 bases, and 17 bases lay between the germline ends. With regard to this clonotype: Antigen specificity is unknown.

Random hexamers were used to reverse transcribe an amount of roughly 0.5 to 1 ug RNA. One entry per CDR3 protein results from TCRdb running MiXCR on the immunoSEQ multiplex PCR reads. The profile covers 120,000 or so distinct CDR3 sequences, with around 94% appearing a single time and about 0.2% taken by the ten largest. Findings and limits, study-wide: The number of Susac-specific public clones found was more than 15 in total CD8+ repertoires and about 5 in CD8+ TEMRA repertoires. That the number of individuals in its TCR sequencing and HLA analysis was relatively small was acknowledged by the study.

The clonotype originates from a human donor with Susac syndrome. The chain links TRBV6-5 to TRBJ2-7, with D possibly matching TRBD1 (5 bases). Sequences were obtained from CD8+ T cells from PBMCs. CDR3 amino acids: CASSYYQGSGSYEQYF. The CDR3 DNA reads as TGTGCCAGCAGTTACTACCAGGGTAGTGGTTCTTACGAGCAGTACTTC.